The entry that follows covers one T cell receptor (beta chain) sequence. Antigen unknown. Other nucleotide sequences in the sample specify the same CDR3. The sequenced template was cDNA made from the entire isolated RNA. Here immunoSEQ multiplex PCR was the method, and the copy in TCRdb shows in-frame clones only, minus some. The table includes roughly 170,000 clones, around an eighth detected once. This entry comes from a study of beta chain features in type 1 diabetes. The study, taken as a whole, reports: In type 1 diabetes patients, VDJ junctions had fewer insertions; deletions at these junctions were more frequent.

Isolation of CD4+ naive, central memory, regulatory and stem cell-like memory cells was achieved by sorting via CD45RO/CCR7/CD25/CD127/CD95/CD27. The CDR3 spans 15 residues. The V gene end was trimmed by 0 bases and the J gene end by 4 bases; junction bases not matched to a gene: 2. Germline V gene sequence: CDR1 SGHRS, CDR2 YFSETQ. The chain is built from TRBV5-1 and TRBJ2-1, with TRBD2 identical over 9 bases. The receptor was derived from a young woman in good health. The sample was central memory CD4+ T cells from blood. The CDR3 sequence is CASSLGLAVYNEQFF. The CDR3 region has the DNA TGCGCCAGCAGCTTGGGACTAGCGGTTTACAATGAGCAGTTCTTC. The whole variable domain, filled in from reference TRBV5-1 and TRBJ2-1, reads KAGVTQTPRYLIKTRGQQVTLSCSPISGHRSVSWYQQTPGQGLQFLFEYFSETQRNKGNFPGRFSGRQFSNSRSEMNVSTLELGDSALYLCASSLGLAVYNEQFFGPGTRLTVL.